These 22 T cell receptor beta chains originate from one sample sequenced in a study of CD8 T cells in ankylosing spondylitis. TCRdb processed the 5' RACE reads anew with MiXCR; each CDR3 protein has one entry. The sample has 200,000 to 300,000 distinct CDR3 sequences, roughly 10% seen once. The specimen was blood, either unsorted or a sorted T cell fraction (not recorded which). The receptor set was obtained from a male donor with ankylosing spondylitis or in good health (not recorded which).

This clonotype has ten or more counts. The CDR3 nucleotides are TGTGCTACGTTCGGGAGGGGCACAGATACGCAGTATTTT. Its protein product is CATFGRGTDTQYF. V gene TRBV12-3 or TRBV12-4 combines with J gene TRBJ2-3; 8 positions agree with TRBD2. This CDR3 has 13 residues.

This clonotype was recorded a few times. This may arise from a read error, as a much more abundant clone is one base away. The chain employs TRBV20-1 and TRBJ2-1; 8 bases align to TRBD2. This CDR3 is 15 amino acids long. The germline CDR1 and CDR2 sequences are DFQATT and SNEGSKA (reference sequence). The chain's CDR3 is CCTLGLAQTYNEQFF. The CDR3 nucleotides read TGCTGTACCCTCGGACTAGCACAGACCTACAATGAGCAGTTCTTC.

This clonotype was found many times. The rearrangement joins TRBV5-1 to TRBJ1-1, with 7 bases matching TRBD1. CDR1 and CDR2 (germline): SGHRS, YFSETQ. J gave up 0 bases and V 4 bases, and 3 bases lay outside the gene matches. The CDR3 contains 14 residues. The CDR3 region has the DNA TGCGCCAGCAGCCGGGACAGCCTGAACACTGAAGCTTTCTTT. It translates to CASSRDSLNTEAFF.

This clonotype was counted many times. This chain uses TRBV20-1 with TRBJ2-7; the D call may be TRBD1 or TRBD2 (5 bases each). Trimming removed 1 base from V and 7 bases from J, with 26 bases in between. CDR1 DFQATT and CDR2 SNEGSKA come from the germline V gene (reference sequence). The CDR3 totals 17 residues. This chain's CDR3 is CSARGHRNGTAAEEQYF. Here the CDR3 DNA reads TGCAGTGCTAGAGGCCATCGCAATGGGACCGCGGCTGAGGAGCAGTACTTC.

This chain links TRBV2 with TRBJ1-3; 11 bases are a match to TRBD1. Germline V gene lookup returns CDR1 SNHLY and CDR2 FYNNEI. This CDR3 has 15 residues. V was clipped by 8 bases and J by 1 base; unmatched bases: 4. CDR3 protein: CASHGQGASGNTIYF. CDR3 DNA: TGTGCCAGCCATGGACAGGGGGCTTCTGGAAACACCATATATTTT.

This clonotype was picked up many times. The chain carries TRBV12-3 or TRBV12-4 and TRBJ2-2; D is undetermined. Trimming pared 7 bases from V and 5 bases from J, leaving 14 bases between. This CDR3 has 14 residues. As DNA, the CDR3 is TGTGCCAGCACCCTTGCGAGTTTAACCGGGGAGCTGTTTTTT. Translating gives CASTLASLTGELFF.

As regards this clonotype: A clone one base away is much larger, so this may be a read error. This likely comes from a read error, as the CDR3 has no conserved phenylalanine or tryptophan at its end. This sequence joins TRBV20-1 and TRBJ2-7; D might be TRBD2 (5 bases). Trimming shortened V by 3 bases and J by 6 bases, and 18 bases separated the two germline ends. CDR3 length: 14 residues. In germline, CDR1 is DFQATT, CDR2 SNEGSKA (reference sequence). The CDR3 sequence is CSASIGEDSAEQYL. CDR3 coding DNA: TGCAGTGCTAGTATCGGGGAAGATTCCGCCGAGCAGTACCTC.

This clonotype was seen at least ten times. The V call is TRBV12-3 or TRBV12-4, the J call TRBJ2-2; 8 positions match TRBD2. This CDR3 comprises 15 residues. The V segment lost 3 bases and the J segment 4 bases; nucleotides outside the gene matches: 4. The CDR3 here is CASSFGAGGTGELFF. In DNA form, the CDR3 reads TGTGCCAGCAGTTTCGGGGCGGGGGGCACCGGGGAGCTGTTTTTT.

This clonotype was counted only a few times. Since a much larger clone is just one base distant, this may be a read error. The chain employs TRBV3-1 and TRBJ1-2; 9 bases are a match to TRBD1. Germline CDR1 is LGHDT and CDR2 is YNNKEL (reference sequence). This CDR3 comprises 17 residues. The DNA of the CDR3 is TGTGCCACCAGCCAAGTGCGAGTGGGACAGGGAAGCTATGGCTACACCTTC. Its protein is CATSQVRVGQGSYGYTF.

This clonotype was detected ten times or more. The gene calls are TRBV18 and TRBJ2-7, with a weak D call TRBD1 (5 bases). CDR1 is KGHSH and CDR2 is LQKENI in the germline V gene. The CDR3 sequence is 14 residues long. The V end was cut by 2 bases, the J end by 2 bases, with 10 bases between. CDR3 amino acids: CASSPNRQTYEQYF. The CDR3 nucleotides are TGTGCCAGCTCACCAAACCGACAGACCTACGAGCAGTACTTC.

At least ten counts were recorded for this clonotype. The chain is built from TRBV5-1 and TRBJ2-7; weak D call: TRBD1 (5 bases). Between the trimmed V and J ends, which lost 2 bases and 5 bases, there was a span of 8 bases. CDR3 length: 12 residues. Germline V gene sequence: CDR1 SGHRS, CDR2 YFSETQ. CDR3 in DNA: TGCGCCAGCAGCTTCCAGGGCCACGAGCAGTACTTC. Encoded protein: CASSFQGHEQYF.

This clonotype was observed once. The chain recombines TRBV28 with TRBJ1-1; a weak D match, TRBD1 (6 bases). The CDR3 is 12 residues long. From germline, CDR1 is MDHEN and CDR2 SYDVKM. V dropped 3 bases and J dropped 11 bases, with 13 bases sitting between them. In nucleotides, the CDR3 is TGTGCCAGCAGTTTGGGGGGCTGGACGGCTTTCTTT. Its protein product is CASSLGGWTAFF.

This clonotype was detected a few times. The chain couples TRBV25-1 to TRBJ2-6, with 9 bases matching TRBD2. Germline V CDR1 and CDR2: MGHDK, SYGVNS. The ends lost 4 bases at V and 0 bases at J; junction bases unmatched: 13. This CDR3 is 20 amino acids long. The CDR3 coding sequence is TGTGCCAGCAGTGGCGGCGCGGGGGGGGCTATGTACTCTGGGGCCAACGTCCTGACTTTC. The encoded protein is CASSGGAGGAMYSGANVLTF.

Many counts were recorded for this clonotype. The chain is built from TRBV5-1 and TRBJ2-1; 14 bases line up with TRBD2. The CDR3 loop spans 17 amino acids. Losses at the gene ends were 4 bases for V and 3 bases for J; bases not matched to a gene: 6. The germline V gene has CDR1 SGHRS and CDR2 YFSETQ. The CDR3 is CASSPGTSGGDYNEQFF. As DNA, the CDR3 is TGCGCCAGCAGCCCCGGGACTAGCGGGGGAGACTACAATGAGCAGTTCTTC.

This clonotype has only a few counts. The chain couples TRBV27 to TRBJ2-1; D gene uncertain. This CDR3 comprises 16 residues. With 2 bases removed from V and 2 bases from J, the gap between germline ends came to 13 bases. Germline V gene data show CDR1 as MNHEY and CDR2 as SMNVEV (reference sequence). The CDR3 spells CASSLETERPYNEQFF. CDR3 nucleotide sequence: TGTGCCAGCAGTTTAGAGACCGAGAGACCCTACAATGAGCAGTTCTTC.

As regards this clonotype: A much larger clone differs by one base, so this may be a read error. The chain is built from TRBV20-1 and TRBJ1-1, with no clear D. CDR1 is DFQATT, CDR2 SNEGSKA, per germline (reference sequence). CDR3 length equals 12 residues. The CDR3 bases are TGCAGTGTCGAACTATTGAACACTGAAACTTTCTTT. Translating it yields CSVELLNTETFF.

This chain uses TRBV20-1 with TRBJ1-3; maybe TRBD1 (5 bases). CDR1 and CDR2 from the germline V gene are DFQATT and SNEGSKA (reference sequence). The CDR3 is 15 amino acids. V lost 3 bases to trimming and J lost 2 bases, with 14 bases between them. CDR3 amino acids: CSARDPRGPGNTIYF. The CDR3 nucleotides are TGCAGTGCTAGGGATCCTAGGGGCCCTGGAAACACCATATATTTT.

This chain uses TRBV29-1 with TRBJ1-2, with TRBD1 matching over 12 bases. V gave up 7 bases and J gave up 8 bases; unmatched junction bases: 11. This CDR3 comprises 14 residues. CDR1 SQVTM and CDR2 ANQGSEA come from the germline V gene. DNA of the CDR3: TGCAGCGCAATTCCGGGACAGGGGGCGCCGGGCTACACCTTC. It yields the protein CSAIPGQGAPGYTF.

At least ten counts were recorded for this clonotype. The chain combines TRBV30 with TRBJ2-3; 7 nucleotides align to TRBD2. The CDR3 runs to 15 residues. CDR1 is GTSNPN and CDR2 is SVGIG in the germline V gene (reference sequence). Losses at the gene ends were 7 bases for V and 3 bases for J; bases not matched to a gene: 13. CDR3 DNA: TGTGCCTTGAAAATGGGGAGCGGGAAGACAGATACGCAGTATTTT. Protein: CALKMGSGKTDTQYF.

The genes are TRBV20-1 and TRBJ1-5; D is possibly TRBD1 (5 bases). The CDR3 consists of 15 residues. The germline V gene has CDR1 DFQATT and CDR2 SNEGSKA (reference sequence). Trimming removed 5 bases from V and 2 bases from J, with 16 bases in between. The CDR3 DNA reads as TGCAGTGCTGACCCGGGGGGTGAGGGCAATCAGCCCCAGCATTTT. Its translation: CSADPGGEGNQPQHF.

This clonotype has ten or more counts. The V call is TRBV10-3, the J call TRBJ2-2; D tentatively fits TRBD1 or TRBD2 (6 bases each). With 3 bases removed from V and 3 bases from J, the gap between germline ends came to 14 bases. Germline CDR1 is ENHRY and CDR2 is SYGVKD. This CDR3 contains 16 residues. DNA of the CDR3: TGTGCCATCAGTGAATCCCGGGGGCAGGACACCGGGGAGCTGTTTTTT. Protein product: CAISESRGQDTGELFF.

This clonotype was recorded at least ten times. V is TRBV6-5 and J is TRBJ1-1; TRBD1 is a possible D gene (6 bases). V lost 2 bases and J 2 bases, leaving 24 bases between the germline ends. The germline CDR1 and CDR2 sequences are MNHEY and SVGAGI. This CDR3 has 19 residues. CDR3 amino acids: CASSYDYGGRTSLNTEAFF. The CDR3 DNA reads TGTGCCAGCAGTTACGATTATGGGGGCCGGACCTCCCTCAACACTGAAGCTTTCTTT.